This passage covers 10 T cell receptor beta chains from one sample sequenced in a study of Ad26.COV2.S vaccination and SARS-CoV-2 variants. The protocol was immunoSEQ multiplex PCR, while the TCRdb copy is restricted to in-frame clones and leaves out a portion. The sample carries 440,000 or so clones, 80% to 90% recorded once. Regarding treatment: around 19 received Ad26.COV2.S at low or high dose, single or two shots; about 5 received placebo; per-sample allocation not given. On day 63 after the first injection, vaccine and placebo recipients gave samples. Source: peripheral blood, taken in a trial of Ad26.COV2.S vaccine versus placebo. Source of these receptors: a person aged 18-65 years who received the Ad26.COV2.S COVID-19 vaccine or a placebo.

This clone was detected only a few times. The chain carries TRBV7-2 and TRBJ1-1; TRBD1 agrees at 8 bases. With V trimmed by 7 bases and J by 6 bases, 13 bases remained unmatched. Germline CDR1 SGHTA, CDR2 FQGNSA. This CDR3 spans 15 amino acids. CDR3 coding DNA: TGTGCCAGCACCGGCCCAGGGGGCCCAAGCGCTGAAGCTTTCTTT. It codes for CASTGPGGPSAEAFF.

The rearrangement links TRBV7-2 to TRBJ2-3; D is unresolved. Trimming shortened V by 3 bases and J by 2 bases, and 9 bases separated the two germline ends. Germline V gives CDR1 SGHTA, CDR2 FQGNSA. The CDR3 covers 14 residues. CDR3 region: CASSLSSDTDTQYF. The CDR3 DNA is TGTGCCAGCAGCTTGTCATCAGACACAGATACGCAGTATTTT.

V usage is TRBV9 and J usage is TRBJ1-2; D is undetermined. Germline values: CDR1 SGDLS, CDR2 YYNGEE. Trimming pared 4 bases from V and 4 bases from J, leaving 14 bases between. The CDR3 contains 14 residues. The CDR3 DNA is TGTGCCAGCAGCCCCCACGGGATGAGCTATGGCTACACCTTC. It is translated as CASSPHGMSYGYTF.

The CDR3 DNA follows: TGTGCCAGTAGGGACCGGGGGGGGCAAGGAAGCAATCAGCCCCAGCATTTT. Its translation is CASRDRGGQGSNQPQHF. The chain links TRBV19 to TRBJ1-5; possible D gene TRBD1, 6 bases. Per the germline V gene, CDR1 is LNHDA and CDR2 is SQIVND (reference sequence). Trimming took off 6 bases at V and 1 base at J, with 19 bases between the two ends. CDR3 length equals 17 residues.

This rearrangement joins TRBV5-1 to TRBJ1-6; D might be TRBD1 (6 bases). V was pared by 8 bases and J by 5 bases, with 14 bases between. The CDR3 totals 14 residues. Germline V gene sequence: CDR1 SGHRS, CDR2 YFSETQ. For the CDR3, the DNA is TGCGCCAGTTCACAGGGCGGAAATAATTCACCCCTCCACTTT. This codes for CASSQGGNNSPLHF.

The chain has TRBV7-9 and TRBJ2-3; no firm D call. Trimming cost V 3 bases and J 3 bases, with 7 bases left between them. Germline-derived CDR1 and CDR2 are SEHNR and FQNEAQ (reference sequence). The CDR3 is 13 residues long. The CDR3 DNA is TGTGCCAGCAGCTTCGCGAATACAGATACGCAGTATTTT. Its protein product is CASSFANTDTQYF.

The V and J genes are TRBV9 and TRBJ2-5, with D perhaps matching TRBD2 (7 bases). Germline CDR1 and CDR2: SGDLS and YYNGEE. This CDR3 comprises 19 residues. V lost 2 bases to trimming and J lost 4 bases, with 27 bases between them. CDR3 DNA: TGTGCCAGCAGCGTCCCGTCCGGGGGGCCCATTGACAGCCCAGAGACCCAGTACTTC. It yields the protein CASSVPSGGPIDSPETQYF.

This clone came up once. The chain combines TRBV11-2 with TRBJ2-1; no clear D gene. The CDR3 sequence is 13 residues long. V lost 6 bases and J lost 7, with 13 bases in between. Germline loops: CDR1 SGHAT, CDR2 FQNNGV. The CDR3 spells CASSPTHGNEQFF. The CDR3 bases are TGTGCCAGCAGTCCAACACACGGGAATGAGCAGTTCTTC.

Details on this clone: Other nucleotide sequences from this sample produce the same CDR3. This chain joins TRBV7-2 and TRBJ1-1, with D possibly being TRBD1 (5 bases). The CDR3 totals 13 residues. CDR1 and CDR2 from the germline V gene are SGHTA and FQGNSA. V shed 5 bases and J shed 0 bases, with 7 bases lying between them. The CDR3 DNA sequence: TGTGCCAGCAGCCCCAGGGTGAACACTGAAGCTTTCTTT. It specifies CASSPRVNTEAFF.

This clone was recorded many times. The chain carries TRBV4-2 and TRBJ2-7; possible D gene TRBD1, 6 bases. Trimming left V 1 base short and J 4 bases short, with 11 bases between. Germline CDR1 and CDR2: LGHNA and YNFKEQ. The CDR3 loop spans 14 amino acids. The CDR3 loop is CASSQGSTGYEQYF. CDR3 bases: TGTGCCAGCAGCCAAGGGTCGACAGGATACGAGCAGTACTTC.